Here is one TCR beta chain with its context. Its antigen is still unknown. The entry originates in a study of blood T cells in healthy people across ages. PCR was performed a second time for about 7 to 11 cycles using a sample-barcoded 5' primer and a J-beta primer mix. TCRdb processed the 5' RACE reads anew with MiXCR; each CDR3 protein has one entry. In the table there are some 1,000,000 distinct CDR3 sequences, approximately 25% of which are singletons. CDR3 length: 15 residues. Trimming took 6 bases from V and 4 from J; bases not matched to a gene: 14. Germline V gene sequence: CDR1 SQVTM, CDR2 ANQGSEA. Points from the study as a whole: Significant beta diversity loss was already apparent by age approximately 38, declining roughly linearly.

Those donating, healthy Caucasian individuals from Russia, were aged roughly 6 to 100. Each donor had roughly 10 milliliters of peripheral blood drawn. These data also formed part of another study, on T cells of mothers and their children. As that study records: Thymic selection, a shaping force on TCR recombination output, acts similarly in related and unrelated pairs.

The chain recombines TRBV29-1 with TRBJ2-5, with 7 bases matching TRBD2. This clonotype was sampled from a girl aged 2 to 9 in good health. Sequencing was carried out using blood. The CDR3 DNA reads TGCAGCGTCTTGCGGGAGATCGGAGTTGGAGAGACCCAGTACTTC. It yields the protein CSVLREIGVGETQYF. The whole variable domain, remainder taken from reference TRBV29-1 and TRBJ2-5, is SAVISQKPSRDICQRGTSLTIQCQVDSQVTMMFWYRQQPGQSLTLIATANQGSEATYESGFVIDKFPISRPNLTFSTLTVSNMSPEDSSIYLCSVLREIGVGETQYFGPGTRLLVL.